The present entry profiles one TCR beta chain with its context. Antigen: not known. This specimen comes from a study of regulatory and conventional T cells in RAG deficiency. Study findings and constraints: Omenn syndrome and CID/AS patients had roughly 100-fold fewer unique Treg TCR beta sequences, versus around 9.8-fold elsewhere. In Omenn syndrome, Treg and Tconv repertoires overlapped >85%. Omenn CD25-high CD127-low cells may be activated cells, not true Tregs.

Trimming pared 0 bases from V and 2 bases from J, leaving 7 bases between. The CDR3 covers 14 residues. Germline CDR1 reads LNHNV; CDR2 reads YYDKDF (reference sequence). Genomic DNA came from blood conventional CD4+ T cells gated CD25-low CD127-high. Some clones are missing from TCRdb's copy, which holds only in-frame ones; the method was immunoSEQ multiplex PCR. In the table there are tens of thousands of clones, over 80% of which are singletons. These data also formed part of another study, on regulatory T cells. That report notes: The primer mix had 52 TRBV and 13 TRBJ primers. In patients, unique TRB V-J pairs were restricted and V/J usage skewed, especially in Tregs.

Sequencing was done on a sample of CD4+ effector T cells sorted from blood. The chain has TRBV15 and TRBJ1-1; D unresolved. The sequence came from a human donor in good health. CDR3 coding DNA: TGTGCCACCAGCAGAGATTATGGCAACACTGAAGCTTTCTTT. Translation: CATSRDYGNTEAFF.